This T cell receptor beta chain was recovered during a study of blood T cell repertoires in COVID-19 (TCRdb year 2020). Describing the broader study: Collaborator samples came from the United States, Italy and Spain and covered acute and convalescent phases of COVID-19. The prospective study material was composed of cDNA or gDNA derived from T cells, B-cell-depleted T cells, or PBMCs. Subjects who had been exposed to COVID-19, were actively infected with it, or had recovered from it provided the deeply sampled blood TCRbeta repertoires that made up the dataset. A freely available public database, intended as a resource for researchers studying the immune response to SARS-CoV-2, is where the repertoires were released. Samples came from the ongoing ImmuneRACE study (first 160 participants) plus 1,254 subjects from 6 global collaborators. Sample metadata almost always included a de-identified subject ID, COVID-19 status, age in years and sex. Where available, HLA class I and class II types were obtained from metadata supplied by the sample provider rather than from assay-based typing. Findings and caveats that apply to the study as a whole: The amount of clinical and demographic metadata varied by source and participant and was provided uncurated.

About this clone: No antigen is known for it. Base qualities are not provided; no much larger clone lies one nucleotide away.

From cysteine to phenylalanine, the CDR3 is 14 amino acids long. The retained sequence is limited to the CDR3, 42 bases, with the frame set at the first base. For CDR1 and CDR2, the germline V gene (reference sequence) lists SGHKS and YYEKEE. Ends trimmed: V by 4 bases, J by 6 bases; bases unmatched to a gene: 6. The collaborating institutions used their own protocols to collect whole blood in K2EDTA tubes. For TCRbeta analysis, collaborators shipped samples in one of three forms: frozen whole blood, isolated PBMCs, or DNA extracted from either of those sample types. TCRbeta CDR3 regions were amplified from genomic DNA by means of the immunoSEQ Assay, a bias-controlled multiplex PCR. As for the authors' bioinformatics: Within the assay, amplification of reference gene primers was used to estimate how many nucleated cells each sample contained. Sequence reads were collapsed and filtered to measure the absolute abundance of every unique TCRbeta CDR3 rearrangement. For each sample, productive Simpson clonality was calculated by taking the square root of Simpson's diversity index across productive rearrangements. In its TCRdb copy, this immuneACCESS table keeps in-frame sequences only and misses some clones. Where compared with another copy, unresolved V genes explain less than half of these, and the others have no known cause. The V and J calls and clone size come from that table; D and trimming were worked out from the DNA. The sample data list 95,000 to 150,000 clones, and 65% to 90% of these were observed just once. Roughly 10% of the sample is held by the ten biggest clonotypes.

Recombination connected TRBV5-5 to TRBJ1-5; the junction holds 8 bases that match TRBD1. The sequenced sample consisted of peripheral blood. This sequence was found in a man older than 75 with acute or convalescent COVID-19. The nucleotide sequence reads TGTGCCAGCAGCACAGGGGGGATCAGTCAGCCCCAGCATTTT. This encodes CASSTGGISQPQHF.